The entry below describes one T cell receptor (beta chain). These data are taken from a study of cytomegalovirus exposure and HLA in healthy donors. Both 60 Vbeta primers and 13 Jbeta primers went into the PCR. TCRdb's copy holds only in-frame clones and misses some; the assay was immunoSEQ multiplex PCR. The sample holds about 150,000 clones, about three quarters seen once. The CDR3 extends over 14 amino acids. The V end lost 2 bases, the J end lost 2 bases, and 11 bases lay between the germline ends. Germline CDR1 is SGHNT and CDR2 is YYREEE (reference sequence). Unrecorded immune exposures were likely, despite nominal health at sampling.

Sequenced material: PBMCs. The chain has TRBV5-4 and TRBJ2-7, with D maybe TRBD2 (6 bases). The sequence came from a woman aged 35 to 49 in good health and CMV-seronegative. The CDR3 DNA reads TGTGCCAGCAGCTTAGGGAGGCGGGCCTACGAGCAGTACTTC. This gives the protein CASSLGRRAYEQYF.